Following are 9 T cell receptor beta chains from one sample sequenced in a study of Graves' ophthalmopathy and Graves' hyperthyroidism. Scientists amplified the TCR beta CDR3 regions from RNA transcripts. Following a first-round RT-PCR that used HTBI primers, a second-round multiplex PCR was carried out. One entry per CDR3 protein, called by TCRdb with MiXCR from the multiplex PCR reads. The repertoire includes roughly 1.1 million distinct CDR3 sequences, about 38% of them detected once, and 8.5% to 14% sits in the top ten. The specimen was peripheral blood or thyroid tissue (not recorded which). Receptors were obtained from an adult man with Graves' hyperthyroidism.

Details on this clonotype: The DNA is omitted, as the CDR3 cannot be located on it reliably, and the CDR3 follows TCRdb's listing. The V and J genes are TRBV25-1 and TRBJ2-2. Germline lookup yields CDR1 MGHDK and CDR2 SYGVNS. The CDR3 totals 12 residues, both ends included. The CDR3: CASSEFPGSCFF.

The chain has TRBV29-1 and TRBJ2-5, with 7 nucleotides matching TRBD2. The ends lost 7 bases at V and 5 bases at J; junction bases unmatched: 4. The length of the CDR3 is 11 residues. Germline-derived CDR1 and CDR2 are SQVTM and ANQGSEA. Here the CDR3 DNA reads TGCAGCGGGTACGGGGGGGAGACCCAGTACTTC. Protein product: CSGYGGETQYF.

The chain recombines TRBV4-1 with TRBJ2-7; 8 nucleotides match TRBD2. This CDR3 spans 15 amino acids. CDR1 is MGHRA, CDR2 YSYEKL, per germline. The V and J ends lost 0 bases and 7 bases, in that order; junction bases with no gene match: 8. This chain's CDR3 is CASSQDSTSGPEQYF. CDR3 DNA: TGCGCCAGCAGCCAAGATAGTACTAGCGGACCTGAGCAGTACTTC.

The table lists this clonotype with many counts. The chain combines TRBV10-3 with TRBJ2-2, with a weak D call TRBD2 (6 bases). Germline V CDR1 and CDR2: ENHRY, SYGVKD. V was cut by 4 bases and J by 7 bases, with 22 bases left in between. There are 17 residues in the CDR3. CDR3 sequence reads: CAISALATGVRSGELFF. The CDR3 coding sequence is TGTGCCATCAGTGCCCTAGCGACGGGGGTTAGGAGCGGGGAGCTGTTTTTT.

This clonotype has just a few counts. The chain joins TRBV6-1 to TRBJ1-1; 8 nucleotides align to TRBD1. From germline, CDR1 is MNHNS and CDR2 SASEGT. V dropped 5 bases and J dropped 3; count of bases not matched to a gene: 8. The CDR3 runs to 15 residues. CDR3 coding DNA: TGTGCCAGCAGTAAGCAGACAGGGGTGTACACTGAAGCTTTCTTT. It yields the protein CASSKQTGVYTEAFF.

This clonotype was observed a handful of times. V is TRBV6-5 and J is TRBJ2-7, with D perhaps TRBD2 (7 bases). This CDR3 is 15 amino acids long. Trimming removed 6 bases at V and 3 bases at J, with 18 bases between. Germline values: CDR1 MNHEY, CDR2 SVGAGI. The CDR3 nucleotides read TGTGCCAGCAGCTTCCGGGACGGGGGGCGCTACGAGCAGTACTTC. Its translation is CASSFRDGGRYEQYF.

Note on this clonotype: With a much larger clone just one base away, this may be a read error. This chain connects TRBV10-3 to TRBJ2-7; D is unresolved. This CDR3 comprises 11 residues. The germline gives CDR1 ENHRY, CDR2 SYGVKD. The CDR3, as DNA: TGTGCCAGCAGTGACGGTACGCAGCAGTACTTC. It is translated as CASSDGTQQYF.

This chain joins TRBV19 and TRBJ2-7; tentative D call: TRBD1 (6 bases). The germline gives CDR1 LNHDA, CDR2 SQIVND (reference sequence). The V end was cut by 3 bases, the J end by 6 bases, with 15 bases between. This CDR3 region has 14 residues. The CDR3 sequence is CASSIGRGAGEQYF. The CDR3 DNA follows: TGTGCCAGTAGTATTGGCAGGGGAGCTGGCGAGCAGTACTTC. Looking up the rest from reference TRBV19 and TRBJ2-7 gives the full variable domain: DGGITQSPKYLFRKEGQNVTLSCEQNLNHDAMYWYRQDPGQGLRLIYYSQIVNDFQKGDIAEGYSVSREKKESFPLTVTSAQKNPTAFYLCASSIGRGAGEQYFGPGTRLTVT.

This clonotype was observed many times. The chain uses TRBV2 and TRBJ2-5, with no clear D. Germline V lookup: CDR1 SNHLY, CDR2 FYNNEI. The CDR3 contains 15 residues. The V and J ends lost 1 base and 4 bases respectively, with 13 bases between them. The CDR3 is CASSEGARKGETQYF. DNA of the CDR3: TGTGCCAGCAGTGAAGGGGCAAGAAAGGGAGAGACCCAGTACTTC.